These T cell receptor beta chains were read from a single sample in a study of shared clonotypes between healthy human individuals. The table came from immunoSEQ multiplex PCR; TCRdb's copy has only in-frame clones and leaves some out. The data contain 2 million to 2.5 million clones, over 85% of them singletons. Sequencing input: naive CD4+ T cells from PBMCs. The receptors were gathered from a young man in good health. Some clones in this sample may be carry-over from other donors' samples. CDR3s include the opening cysteine and the closing phenylalanine or tryptophan. The order of the fields is D gene, clone size, J gene, V gene, CDR3 protein, CDR3 DNA. A D gene is named only where the DNA matches it firmly. Size is omitted from some rows. Given values are once, few, many or a class for expanded clones.

D gene: TRBD1; clone size: NA; J gene: TRBJ2-2; V gene: TRBV9; CDR3 protein: CASSFRDRVLSGELFF; CDR3 DNA: TGTGCCAGCAGCTTCCGGGACAGGGTCCTATCCGGGGAGCTGTTTTTT
D gene: NA; clone size: NA; J gene: TRBJ2-1; V gene: TRBV6-1; CDR3 protein: CASSRRIEGQFF; CDR3 DNA: TGTGCCAGCAGCCGTCGCATTGAGGGGCAGTTCTTC
D gene: NA; clone size: NA; J gene: TRBJ1-1; V gene: TRBV28; CDR3 protein: CASSQQGAVVGTEAFF; CDR3 DNA: TGTGCCAGCAGCCAACAGGGAGCAGTGGTCGGTACTGAAGCTTTCTTT
D gene: NA; clone size: NA; J gene: TRBJ2-3; V gene: TRBV18; CDR3 protein: CASSEGRPDTQYF; CDR3 DNA: TGTGCCAGCTCCGAGGGGAGACCAGATACGCAGTATTTT
D gene: NA; clone size: NA; J gene: TRBJ2-7; V gene: TRBV27; CDR3 protein: CASSLGPQGNTRYEQYF; CDR3 DNA: TGTGCCAGCAGTTTAGGGCCCCAGGGGAATACCCGCTACGAGCAGTACTTC
D gene: NA; clone size: NA; J gene: TRBJ1-1; V gene: TRBV5-4; CDR3 protein: CASSPDSQITEAFF; CDR3 DNA: TGTGCCAGCAGCCCGGACAGCCAAATCACTGAAGCTTTCTTT
D gene: NA; clone size: NA; J gene: TRBJ2-1; V gene: TRBV7-8; CDR3 protein: CASSLGLGTQFF; CDR3 DNA: TGTGCCAGCAGCTTAGGGTTGGGAACCCAGTTCTTC
D gene: NA; clone size: NA; J gene: TRBJ2-1; V gene: TRBV7-9; CDR3 protein: CASSSASAVAYNEQFF; CDR3 DNA: TGTGCCAGCAGCTCCGCTAGCGCCGTCGCCTACAATGAGCAGTTCTTC
D gene: TRBD2; clone size: NA; J gene: TRBJ2-3; V gene: TRBV7-9; CDR3 protein: CASGELAGTDTQYF; CDR3 DNA: TGTGCCAGCGGAGAGCTAGCGGGCACAGATACGCAGTATTTT
D gene: TRBD2; clone size: NA; J gene: TRBJ2-1; V gene: TRBV6-5; CDR3 protein: CASSYRFSGRRNEQFF; CDR3 DNA: TGTGCCAGCAGTTACCGGTTTAGCGGGAGAAGGAATGAGCAGTTCTTC
D gene: TRBD2; clone size: once; J gene: TRBJ2-1; V gene: TRBV7-9; CDR3 protein: CASSSLQQLAGMDEQFF; CDR3 DNA: TGTGCCAGCAGCTCACTACAACAACTAGCGGGAATGGATGAGCAGTTCTTC
D gene: NA; clone size: NA; J gene: TRBJ1-2; V gene: TRBV2; CDR3 protein: CASSERGGYGYTF; CDR3 DNA: TGTGCCAGCAGTGAGAGGGGTGGCTATGGCTACACCTTC
D gene: TRBD1; clone size: once; J gene: TRBJ1-4; V gene: TRBV6-4; CDR3 protein: CASSDSRGQLGTGDEKLFF; CDR3 DNA: TGTGCCAGCAGTGACTCGCGCGGCCAACTTGGGACAGGGGATGAAAAACTGTTTTTT
D gene: TRBD2; clone size: NA; J gene: TRBJ2-3; V gene: TRBV5-1; CDR3 protein: CASSFMLAGVGTDTQYF; CDR3 DNA: TGCGCCAGCAGCTTTATGCTAGCGGGAGTGGGCACAGATACGCAGTATTTT
D gene: NA; clone size: NA; J gene: TRBJ1-2; V gene: TRBV28; CDR3 protein: CASSLGGPNYGYTF; CDR3 DNA: TGTGCCAGCAGTTTAGGGGGTCCTAACTATGGCTACACCTTC
D gene: TRBD1; clone size: NA; J gene: TRBJ2-7; V gene: TRBV10-3; CDR3 protein: CAITRTGLEQYF; CDR3 DNA: TGTGCCATCACAAGGACAGGGCTCGAGCAGTACTTC